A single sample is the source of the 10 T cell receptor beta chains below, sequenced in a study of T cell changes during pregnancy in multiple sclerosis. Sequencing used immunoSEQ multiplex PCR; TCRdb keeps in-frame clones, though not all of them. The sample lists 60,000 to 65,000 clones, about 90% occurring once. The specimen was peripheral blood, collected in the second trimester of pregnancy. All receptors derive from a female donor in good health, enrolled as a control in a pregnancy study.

The CDR3 DNA follows: TGCGCCAGCAGCCAAAACCCGGACAGGTTCTACACAGATACGCAGTATTTT. Translated, it gives CASSQNPDRFYTDTQYF. This chain links TRBV4-1 with TRBJ2-3, with 7 bases that match TRBD1. Germline CDR1 and CDR2: MGHRA and YSYEKL. With V trimmed by 2 bases and J by 2 bases, 10 bases remained unmatched. This CDR3 spans 17 amino acids.

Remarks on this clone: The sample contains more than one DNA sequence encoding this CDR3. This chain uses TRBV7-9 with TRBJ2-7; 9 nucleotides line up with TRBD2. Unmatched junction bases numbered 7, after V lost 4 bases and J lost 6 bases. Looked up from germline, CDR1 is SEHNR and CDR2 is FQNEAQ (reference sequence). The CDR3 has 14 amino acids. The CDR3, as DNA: TGTGCCAGCAGCTCGACTAGCGGAAGGGTCGAGCAGTACTTC. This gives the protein CASSSTSGRVEQYF.

The CDR3 loop is CSEKDRDSGNTIYF. CDR3 bases: TGCAGCGAGAAGGACAGGGACTCTGGAAACACCATATATTTT. This chain links TRBV29-1 with TRBJ1-3, with 8 bases that match TRBD1. This CDR3 has 14 amino acids. The junction had 5 bases not matched to a gene; V was cut back by 7 bases and J by 0 bases. CDR1 is SQVTM and CDR2 is ANQGSEA in the germline V gene.

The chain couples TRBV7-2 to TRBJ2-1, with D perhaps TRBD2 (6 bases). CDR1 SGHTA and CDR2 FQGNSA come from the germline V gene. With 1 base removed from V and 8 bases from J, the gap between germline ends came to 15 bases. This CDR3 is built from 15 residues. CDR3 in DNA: TGTGCCAGCAGCTTAGAGTTCTGGGTAGCGGATGAGCAGTTCTTC. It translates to CASSLEFWVADEQFF.

DNA of the CDR3: TGTGCCAGCAGGTCCGGGACAGGGGACTACGAGCAGTACTTC. This sequence encodes CASRSGTGDYEQYF. The chain has TRBV2 and TRBJ2-7; TRBD1 matches 10 bases. This CDR3 contains 14 residues. Germline V lookup: CDR1 SNHLY, CDR2 FYNNEI. V dropped 6 bases and J dropped 3; count of bases not matched to a gene: 5.

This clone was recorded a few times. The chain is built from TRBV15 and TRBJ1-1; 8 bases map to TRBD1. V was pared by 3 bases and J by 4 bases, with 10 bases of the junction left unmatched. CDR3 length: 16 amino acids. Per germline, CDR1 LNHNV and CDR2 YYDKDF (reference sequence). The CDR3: CATSSRINRGGTEAFF. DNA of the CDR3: TGTGCCACCAGCAGCCGAATCAACAGGGGGGGCACTGAAGCTTTCTTT.

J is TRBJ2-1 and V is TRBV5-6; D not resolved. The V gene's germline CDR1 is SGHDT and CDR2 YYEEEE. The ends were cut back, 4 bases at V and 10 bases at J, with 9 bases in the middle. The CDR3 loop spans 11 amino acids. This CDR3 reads CASSGQIEQFF. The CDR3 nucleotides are TGTGCCAGCAGCGGCCAAATCGAGCAGTTCTTC. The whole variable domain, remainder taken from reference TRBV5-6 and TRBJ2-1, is DAGVTQSPTHLIKTRGQQVTLRCSPKSGHDTVSWYQQALGQGPQFIFQYYEEEERQRGNFPDRFSGHQFPNYSSELNVNALLLGDSALYLCASSGQIEQFFGPGTRLTVL.

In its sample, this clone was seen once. The CDR3: CASSPGLAGYEQYF. CDR3 in DNA: TGTGCCAGCAGCCCCGGACTAGCCGGTTACGAGCAGTACTTC. J is TRBJ2-7 and V is TRBV14, with 8 positions matching TRBD2. The junction had 6 bases not matched to a gene; V was cut back by 4 bases and J by 4 bases. There are 14 residues in the CDR3. The germline gives CDR1 SGHDN, CDR2 FVKESK.

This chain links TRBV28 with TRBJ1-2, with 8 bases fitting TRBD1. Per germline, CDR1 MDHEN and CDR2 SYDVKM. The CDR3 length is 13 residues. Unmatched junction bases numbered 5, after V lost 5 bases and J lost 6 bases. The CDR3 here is CASSKTGVDGYTF. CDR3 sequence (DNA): TGTGCCAGCAGTAAGACAGGGGTGGATGGCTACACCTTC.

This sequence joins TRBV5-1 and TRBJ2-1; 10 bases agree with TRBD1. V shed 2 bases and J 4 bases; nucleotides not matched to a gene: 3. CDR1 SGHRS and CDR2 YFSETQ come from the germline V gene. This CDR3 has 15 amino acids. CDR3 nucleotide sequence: TGCGCCAGCAGCTTACCGGGACAGGGGTACAATGAGCAGTTCTTC. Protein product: CASSLPGQGYNEQFF.